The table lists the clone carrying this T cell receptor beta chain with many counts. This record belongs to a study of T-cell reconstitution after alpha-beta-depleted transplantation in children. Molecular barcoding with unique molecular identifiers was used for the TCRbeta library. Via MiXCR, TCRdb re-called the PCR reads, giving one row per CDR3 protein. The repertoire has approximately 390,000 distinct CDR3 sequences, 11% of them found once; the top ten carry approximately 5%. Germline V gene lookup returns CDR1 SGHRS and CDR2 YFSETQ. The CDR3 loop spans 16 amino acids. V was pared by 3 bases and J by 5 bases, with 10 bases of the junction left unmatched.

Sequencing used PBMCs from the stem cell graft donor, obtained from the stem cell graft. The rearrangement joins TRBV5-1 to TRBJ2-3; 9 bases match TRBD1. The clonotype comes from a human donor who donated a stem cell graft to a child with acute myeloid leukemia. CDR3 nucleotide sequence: TGCGCCAGCAGCTCTAAGCTGGACAGGGGTGGAGATACGCAGTATTTT. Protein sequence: CASSSKLDRGGDTQYF.